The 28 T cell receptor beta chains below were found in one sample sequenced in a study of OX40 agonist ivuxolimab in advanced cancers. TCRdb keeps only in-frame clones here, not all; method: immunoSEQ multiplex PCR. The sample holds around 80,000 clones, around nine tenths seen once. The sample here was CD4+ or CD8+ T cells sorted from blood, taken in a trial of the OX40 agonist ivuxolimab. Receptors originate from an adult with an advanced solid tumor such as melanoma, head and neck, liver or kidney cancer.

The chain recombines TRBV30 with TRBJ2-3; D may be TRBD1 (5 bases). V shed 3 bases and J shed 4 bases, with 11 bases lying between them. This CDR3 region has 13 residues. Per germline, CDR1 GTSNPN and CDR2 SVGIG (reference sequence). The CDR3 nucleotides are TGTGCCTGGAGCTACCAGGGTCCAGATACGCAGTATTTT. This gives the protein CAWSYQGPDTQYF.

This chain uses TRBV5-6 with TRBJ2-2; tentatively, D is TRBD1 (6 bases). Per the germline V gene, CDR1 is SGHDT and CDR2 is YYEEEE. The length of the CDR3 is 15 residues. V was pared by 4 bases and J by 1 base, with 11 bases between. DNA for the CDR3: TGTGCCAGCAGCAAGTGGACAGTGAACACCGGGGAGCTGTTTTTT. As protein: CASSKWTVNTGELFF.

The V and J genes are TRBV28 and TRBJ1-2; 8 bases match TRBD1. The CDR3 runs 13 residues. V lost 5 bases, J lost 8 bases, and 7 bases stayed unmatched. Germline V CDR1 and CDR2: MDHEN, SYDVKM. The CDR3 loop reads CASSRGTGGGYTF. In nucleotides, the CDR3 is TGTGCCAGCAGTAGAGGGACAGGCGGGGGCTACACCTTC.

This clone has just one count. CDR3 sequence: CASSPLGDEQFF. The CDR3 DNA is TGTGCCAGCAGCCCGCTAGGGGATGAGCAGTTCTTC. This chain joins TRBV7-8 and TRBJ2-1, with D maybe TRBD1 (5 bases). V shed 5 bases and J shed 8 bases, with 10 bases lying between them. Germline V gives CDR1 SGHVS, CDR2 FQNEAQ. This CDR3 contains 12 residues. Together with reference TRBV7-8 and TRBJ2-1, the CDR3 gives the full variable domain: GAGVSQSPRYKVAKRGQDVALRCDPISGHVSLFWYQQALGQGPEFLTYFQNEAQLDKSGLPSDRFFAERPEGSVSTLKIQRTQQEDSAVYLCASSPLGDEQFFGPGTRLTVL.

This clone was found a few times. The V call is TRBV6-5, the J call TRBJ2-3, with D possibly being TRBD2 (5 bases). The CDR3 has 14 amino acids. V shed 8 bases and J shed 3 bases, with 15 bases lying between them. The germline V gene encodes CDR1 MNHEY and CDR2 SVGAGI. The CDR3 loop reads CASGERAGTDTQYF. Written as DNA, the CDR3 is TGTGCCAGCGGCGAGAGGGCGGGTACAGATACGCAGTATTTT.

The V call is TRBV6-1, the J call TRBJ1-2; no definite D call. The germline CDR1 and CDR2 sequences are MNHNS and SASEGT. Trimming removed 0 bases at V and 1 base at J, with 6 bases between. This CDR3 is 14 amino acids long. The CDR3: CASSEADFNYGYTF. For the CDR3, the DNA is TGTGCCAGCAGTGAAGCTGACTTTAACTATGGCTACACCTTC.

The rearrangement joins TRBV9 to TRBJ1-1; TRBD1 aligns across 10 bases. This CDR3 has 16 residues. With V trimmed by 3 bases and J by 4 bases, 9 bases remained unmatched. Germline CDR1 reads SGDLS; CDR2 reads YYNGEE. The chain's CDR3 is CASSAMGQGTATEAFF. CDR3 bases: TGTGCCAGCAGCGCCATGGGACAGGGGACGGCCACTGAAGCTTTCTTT.

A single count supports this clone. CDR3 in amino acids: CASSLARTWVNTEAFF. The CDR3 DNA reads TGTGCCAGCAGCTTAGCCCGGACATGGGTGAACACTGAAGCTTTCTTT. The V call is TRBV7-9, the J call TRBJ1-1; tentatively, D is TRBD1 (5 bases). This CDR3 region has 16 residues. CDR1 is SEHNR and CDR2 is FQNEAQ in the germline V gene (reference sequence). The V and J ends lost 0 bases and 0 bases respectively, with 11 bases between them.

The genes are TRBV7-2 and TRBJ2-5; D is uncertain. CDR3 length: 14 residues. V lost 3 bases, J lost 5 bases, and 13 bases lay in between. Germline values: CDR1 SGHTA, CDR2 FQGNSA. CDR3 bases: TGTGCCAGCAGCTTCAATTGGGTCTCGGAGACCCAGTACTTC. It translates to CASSFNWVSETQYF. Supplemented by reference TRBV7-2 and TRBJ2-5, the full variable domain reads GAGVSQSPSNKVTEKGKDVELRCDPISGHTALYWYRQSLGQGLEFLIYFQGNSAPDKSGLPSDRFSAERTGGSVSTLTIQRTQQEDSAVYLCASSFNWVSETQYFGPGTRLLVL.

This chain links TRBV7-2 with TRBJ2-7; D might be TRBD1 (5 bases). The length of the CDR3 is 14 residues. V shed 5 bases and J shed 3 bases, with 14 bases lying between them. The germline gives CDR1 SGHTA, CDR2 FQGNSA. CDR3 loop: CASSQDRRSYEQYF. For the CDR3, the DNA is TGTGCCAGCAGCCAAGACAGAAGAAGCTACGAGCAGTACTTC.

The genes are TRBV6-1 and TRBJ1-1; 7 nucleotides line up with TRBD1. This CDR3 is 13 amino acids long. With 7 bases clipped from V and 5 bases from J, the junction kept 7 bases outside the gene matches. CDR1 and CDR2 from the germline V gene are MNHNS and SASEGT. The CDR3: CASTRQGWTEAFF. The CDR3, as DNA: TGTGCCAGCACCCGACAGGGATGGACTGAAGCTTTCTTT.

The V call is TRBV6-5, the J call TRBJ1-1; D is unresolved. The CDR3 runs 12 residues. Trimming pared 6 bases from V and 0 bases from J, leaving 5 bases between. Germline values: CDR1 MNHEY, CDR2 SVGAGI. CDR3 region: CASRGLNTEAFF. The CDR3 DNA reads TGTGCCAGCAGGGGCCTGAACACTGAAGCTTTCTTT.

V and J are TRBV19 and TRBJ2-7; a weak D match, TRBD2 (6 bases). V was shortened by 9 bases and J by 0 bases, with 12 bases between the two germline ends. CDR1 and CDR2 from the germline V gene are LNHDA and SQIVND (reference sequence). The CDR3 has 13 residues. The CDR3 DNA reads TGTGCCAGCGCCGGGAGACGCTCCTACGAGCAGTACTTC. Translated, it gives CASAGRRSYEQYF.

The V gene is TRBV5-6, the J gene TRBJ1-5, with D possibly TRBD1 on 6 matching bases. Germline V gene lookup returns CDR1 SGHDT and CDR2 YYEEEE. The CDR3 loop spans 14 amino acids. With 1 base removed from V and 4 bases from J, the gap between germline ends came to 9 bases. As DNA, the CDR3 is TGTGCCAGCAGCTTGAGGGGGGGTAATCAGCCCCAGCATTTT. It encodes CASSLRGGNQPQHF. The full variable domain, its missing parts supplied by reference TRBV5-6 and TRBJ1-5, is DAGVTQSPTHLIKTRGQQVTLRCSPKSGHDTVSWYQQALGQGPQFIFQYYEEEERQRGNFPDRFSGHQFPNYSSELNVNALLLGDSALYLCASSLRGGNQPQHFGDGTRLSIL.

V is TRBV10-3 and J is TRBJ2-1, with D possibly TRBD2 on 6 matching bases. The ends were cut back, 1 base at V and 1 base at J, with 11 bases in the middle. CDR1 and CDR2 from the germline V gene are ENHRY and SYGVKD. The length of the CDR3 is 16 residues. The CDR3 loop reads CAISEFAGTSYNEQFF. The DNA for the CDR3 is TGTGCCATCAGTGAGTTTGCGGGGACTTCCTACAATGAGCAGTTCTTC.

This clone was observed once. The CDR3 here is CASSYLGGGGSDTQYF. CDR3 coding DNA: TGTGCCAGCAGTTACCTCGGGGGTGGCGGATCAGATACGCAGTATTTT. The V and J genes are TRBV6-5 and TRBJ2-3; possibly TRBD2 for D (6 bases). The CDR3 is made up of 16 amino acids. The germline V gene encodes CDR1 MNHEY and CDR2 SVGAGI. V shed 2 bases and J shed 4 bases, with 16 bases lying between them.

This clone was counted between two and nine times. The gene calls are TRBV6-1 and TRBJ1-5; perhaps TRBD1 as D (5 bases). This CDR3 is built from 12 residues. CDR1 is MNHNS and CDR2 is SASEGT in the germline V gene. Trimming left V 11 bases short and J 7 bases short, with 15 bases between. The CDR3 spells CAVGGARQPQHF. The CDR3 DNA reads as TGTGCCGTTGGTGGGGCTCGGCAGCCCCAGCATTTT.

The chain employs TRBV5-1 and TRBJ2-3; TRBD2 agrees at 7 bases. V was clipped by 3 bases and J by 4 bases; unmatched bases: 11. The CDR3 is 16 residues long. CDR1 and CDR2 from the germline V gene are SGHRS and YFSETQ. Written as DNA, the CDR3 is TGCGCCAGCAGCTCCGTCCGGGGGGTACGGGCAGATACGCAGTATTTT. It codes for CASSSVRGVRADTQYF.

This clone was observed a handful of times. The chain's CDR3 is CASSNRIGPNTEAFF. CDR3 in DNA: TGTGCCAGTAGTAACCGGATAGGGCCGAACACTGAAGCTTTCTTT. The V call is TRBV19, the J call TRBJ1-1; no firm D call. Germline CDR1 and CDR2: LNHDA and SQIVND (reference sequence). V gave up 4 bases and J gave up 1 base, with 13 bases separating them. This CDR3 is built from 15 residues. Complete variable domain (other parts from reference TRBV19 and TRBJ1-1): DGGITQSPKYLFRKEGQNVTLSCEQNLNHDAMYWYRQDPGQGLRLIYYSQIVNDFQKGDIAEGYSVSREKKESFPLTVTSAQKNPTAFYLCASSNRIGPNTEAFFGQGTRLTVV.

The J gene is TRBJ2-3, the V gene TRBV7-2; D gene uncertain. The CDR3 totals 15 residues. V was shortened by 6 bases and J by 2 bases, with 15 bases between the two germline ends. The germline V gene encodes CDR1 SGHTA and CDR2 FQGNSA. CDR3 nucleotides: TGTGCCAGCAGGGAATGGGAAGGGCCCACAGATACGCAGTATTTT. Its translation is CASREWEGPTDTQYF. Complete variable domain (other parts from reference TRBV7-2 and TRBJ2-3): GAGVSQSPSNKVTEKGKDVELRCDPISGHTALYWYRQSLGQGLEFLIYFQGNSAPDKSGLPSDRFSAERTGGSVSTLTIQRTQQEDSAVYLCASREWEGPTDTQYFGPGTRLTVL.

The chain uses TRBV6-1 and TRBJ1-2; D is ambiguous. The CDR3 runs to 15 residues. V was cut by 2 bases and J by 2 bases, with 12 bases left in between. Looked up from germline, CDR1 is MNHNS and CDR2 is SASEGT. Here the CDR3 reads CASSEWWTPNYGYTF. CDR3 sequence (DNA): TGTGCCAGCAGTGAATGGTGGACCCCCAACTATGGCTACACCTTC.

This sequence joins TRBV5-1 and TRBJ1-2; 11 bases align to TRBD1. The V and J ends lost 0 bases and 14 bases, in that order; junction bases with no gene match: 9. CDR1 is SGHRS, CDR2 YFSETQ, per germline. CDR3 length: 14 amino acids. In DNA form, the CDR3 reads TGCGCCAGCAGCTTGGAAACCGGGACAGGGGGGTTTACCTTC. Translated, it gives CASSLETGTGGFTF.

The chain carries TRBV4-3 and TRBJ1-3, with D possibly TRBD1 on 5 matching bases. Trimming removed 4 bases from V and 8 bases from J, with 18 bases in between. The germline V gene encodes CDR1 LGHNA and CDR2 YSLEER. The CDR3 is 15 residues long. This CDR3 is CASSRNQGRWDTIYF. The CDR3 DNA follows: TGCGCCAGCAGCCGGAATCAGGGCAGATGGGACACCATATATTTT.

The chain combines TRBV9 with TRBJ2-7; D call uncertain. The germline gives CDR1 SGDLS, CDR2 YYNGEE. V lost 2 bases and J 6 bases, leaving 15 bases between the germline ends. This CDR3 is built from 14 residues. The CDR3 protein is CASSVFAVGTEQYF. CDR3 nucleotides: TGTGCCAGCAGCGTTTTTGCAGTCGGTACCGAGCAGTACTTC.

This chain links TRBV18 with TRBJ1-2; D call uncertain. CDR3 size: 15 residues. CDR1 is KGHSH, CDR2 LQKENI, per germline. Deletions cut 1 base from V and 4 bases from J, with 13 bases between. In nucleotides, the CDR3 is TGTGCCAGCTCACCACTACCGGCGGGTCTCTATGGCTACACCTTC. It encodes CASSPLPAGLYGYTF.

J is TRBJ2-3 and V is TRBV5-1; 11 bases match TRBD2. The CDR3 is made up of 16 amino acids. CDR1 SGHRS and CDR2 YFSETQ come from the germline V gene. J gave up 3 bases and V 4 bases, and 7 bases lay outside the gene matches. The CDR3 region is CASSPYTSGGTDTQYF. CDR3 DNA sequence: TGCGCCAGCAGCCCGTATACTAGCGGGGGTACAGATACGCAGTATTTT.

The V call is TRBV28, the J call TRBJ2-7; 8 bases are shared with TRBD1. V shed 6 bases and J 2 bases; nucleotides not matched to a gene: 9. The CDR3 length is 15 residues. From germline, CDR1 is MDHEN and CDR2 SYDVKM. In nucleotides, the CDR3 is TGTGCCAGCAGCCCACAGGGGGTTGGGACCTACGAGCAGTACTTC. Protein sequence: CASSPQGVGTYEQYF.

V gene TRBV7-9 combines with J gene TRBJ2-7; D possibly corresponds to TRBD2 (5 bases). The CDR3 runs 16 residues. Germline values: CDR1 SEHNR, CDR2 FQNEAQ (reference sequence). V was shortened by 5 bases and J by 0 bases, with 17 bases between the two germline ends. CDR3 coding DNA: TGTGCCAGCAGCCCAAAACGGAGGTGGAGCTCCTACGAGCAGTACTTC. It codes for CASSPKRRWSSYEQYF.